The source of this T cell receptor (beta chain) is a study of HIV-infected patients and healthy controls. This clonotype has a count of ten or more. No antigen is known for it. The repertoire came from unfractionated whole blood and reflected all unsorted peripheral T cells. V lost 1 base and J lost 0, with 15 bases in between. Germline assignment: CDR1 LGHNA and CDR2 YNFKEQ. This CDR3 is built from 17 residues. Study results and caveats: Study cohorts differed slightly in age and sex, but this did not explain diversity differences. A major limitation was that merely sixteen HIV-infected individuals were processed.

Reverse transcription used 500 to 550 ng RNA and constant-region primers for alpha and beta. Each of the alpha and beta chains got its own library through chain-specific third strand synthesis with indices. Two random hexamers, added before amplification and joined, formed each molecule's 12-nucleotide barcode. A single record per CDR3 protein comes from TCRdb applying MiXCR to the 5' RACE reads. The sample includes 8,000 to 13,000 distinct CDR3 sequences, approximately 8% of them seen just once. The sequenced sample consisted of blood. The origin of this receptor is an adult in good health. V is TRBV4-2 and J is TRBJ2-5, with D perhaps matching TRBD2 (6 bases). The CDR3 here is CASSQVGGVQYQETQYF. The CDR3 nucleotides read TGTGCCAGCAGCCAAGTTGGAGGGGTTCAGTACCAAGAGACCCAGTACTTC.